The entry below gives a single T cell receptor beta chain sequence along with its context. At one end, the junction sequence differs from germline, possibly due to a read error. TCRdb re-analyzed the PCR reads through MiXCR. The table shows about 7,300 clones, with around 19% occurring only once. All patients reached thyroid surgery having received no treatment beforehand. The source of the sample is a study of metastatic and nonmetastatic thyroid tumors. The CDR3 totals 17 residues. CDR1 and CDR2 (germline): DFQATT, SNEGSKA (reference sequence). This clonotype was obtained from a female donor with papillary thyroid cancer or a benign thyroid nodule (not recorded which). Some clones in this sample may be carry-over from other donors' samples. The J gene is TRBJ2-6, the V gene TRBV20-1; TRBD1 might be the D (5 bases). The sample comprised adjacent normal tissue. The CDR3 region has the DNA TGCAGTGCTAGAGATCGACAGACCAGCTCTGGGGCCAACGTCCTGACCTTC. Amino acids: CSARDRQTSSGANVLTF.